The entry below gives a single T cell receptor beta chain sequence along with its context. The antigen remains unidentified. The data belong to a study of regulatory and conventional T cells in RAG deficiency. The length of the CDR3 is 17 residues. Germline CDR1 and CDR2: SGHRS and YFSETQ. V lost 4 bases to trimming and J lost 1 base; unmatched junction nucleotides: 8. Only in-frame clones appear in the TCRdb table, and some are missing; sequencing was by immunoSEQ multiplex PCR. The top ten hold approximately 1.5% of the sample, which has about 7,100 clones, around 91% seen once. The sorted regulatory T cells were CD4+, CD25-high and CD127-low, with genomic DNA sequenced. Study observations and caveats: Sorted Omenn CD25-high CD127-low cells may not be bona fide Tregs. In Omenn syndrome, Treg and Tconv repertoires overlapped >80%.

The sample was also linked to a second study, of regulatory T cells. That source adds: The PCR used 52 TRBV and 13 TRBJ primers.

The receptor's source is a human donor in good health. What was sequenced was CD127- CD25+ CD4+ Tregs sorted from blood. The V call is TRBV5-1, the J call TRBJ2-1, with TRBD1 identical over 10 bases. CDR3 DNA: TGCGCCAGCAGCCCTCTGGGACAGGGGAAGTCCTACAATGAGCAGTTCTTC. It specifies CASSPLGQGKSYNEQFF. Supplemented by reference TRBV5-1 and TRBJ2-1, the full variable domain reads KAGVTQTPRYLIKTRGQQVTLSCSPISGHRSVSWYQQTPGQGLQFLFEYFSETQRNKGNFPGRFSGRQFSNSRSEMNVSTLELGDSALYLCASSPLGQGKSYNEQFFGPGTRLTVL.